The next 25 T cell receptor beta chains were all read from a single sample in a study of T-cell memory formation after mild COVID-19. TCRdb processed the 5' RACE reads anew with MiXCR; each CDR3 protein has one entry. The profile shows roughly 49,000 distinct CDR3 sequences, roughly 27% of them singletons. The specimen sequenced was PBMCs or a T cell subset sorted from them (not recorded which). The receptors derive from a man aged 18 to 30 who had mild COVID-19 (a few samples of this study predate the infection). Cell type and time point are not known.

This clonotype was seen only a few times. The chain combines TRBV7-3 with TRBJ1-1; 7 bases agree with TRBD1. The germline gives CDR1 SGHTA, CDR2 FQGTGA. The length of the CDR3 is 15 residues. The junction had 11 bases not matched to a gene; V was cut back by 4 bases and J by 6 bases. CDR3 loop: CASSWTGQSSAEAFF. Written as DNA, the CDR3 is TGTGCCAGCAGCTGGACGGGACAGTCGTCCGCTGAAGCTTTCTTT.

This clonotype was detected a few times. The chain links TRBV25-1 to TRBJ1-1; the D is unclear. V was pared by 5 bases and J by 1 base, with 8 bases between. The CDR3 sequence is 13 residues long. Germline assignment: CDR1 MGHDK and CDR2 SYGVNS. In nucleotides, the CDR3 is TGTGCCAGCAGTTGGCGTACGAACACTGAAGCTTTCTTT. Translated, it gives CASSWRTNTEAFF.

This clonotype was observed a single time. The CDR3 loop reads CATRVGRVHGYTF. CDR3 nucleotides: TGTGCCACCCGAGTGGGCAGGGTCCATGGCTACACCTTC. The chain combines TRBV7-9 with TRBJ1-2; D may be TRBD1 (5 bases). The V end lost 10 bases, the J end lost 6 bases, and 18 bases lay between the germline ends. Germline CDR1 SEHNR, CDR2 FQNEAQ (reference sequence). The CDR3 covers 13 residues.

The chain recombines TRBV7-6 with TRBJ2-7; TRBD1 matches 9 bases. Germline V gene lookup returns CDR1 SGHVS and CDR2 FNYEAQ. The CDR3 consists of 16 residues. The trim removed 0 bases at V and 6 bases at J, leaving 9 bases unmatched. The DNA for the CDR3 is TGTGCCAGCAGCTTAGCGGACAGGGGAGGAGGTCGCGAGCAGTACTTC. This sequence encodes CASSLADRGGGREQYF.

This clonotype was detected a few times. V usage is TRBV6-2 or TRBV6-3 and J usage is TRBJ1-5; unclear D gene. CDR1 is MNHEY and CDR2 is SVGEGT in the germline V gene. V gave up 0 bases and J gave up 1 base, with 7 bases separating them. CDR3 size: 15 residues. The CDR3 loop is CASSYSKLSNQPQHF. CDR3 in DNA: TGTGCCAGCAGTTACTCGAAGCTGAGCAATCAGCCCCAGCATTTT.

The CDR3 spells CASSFTGNYGYTF. In DNA form, the CDR3 reads TGTGCCAGCAGTTTCACAGGGAACTATGGCTACACCTTC. The rearrangement links TRBV6-5 to TRBJ1-2; possible D gene TRBD1, 6 bases. Germline loops: CDR1 MNHEY, CDR2 SVGAGI. This CDR3 has 13 amino acids. Trimming left V 4 bases short and J 2 bases short, with 8 bases between.

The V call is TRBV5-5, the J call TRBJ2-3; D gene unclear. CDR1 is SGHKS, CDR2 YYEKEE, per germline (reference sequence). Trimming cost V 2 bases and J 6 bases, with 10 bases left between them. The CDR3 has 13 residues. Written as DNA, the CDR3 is TGTGCCAGCAGCTTAGTTCAGTTGGATACGCAGTATTTT. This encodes CASSLVQLDTQYF.

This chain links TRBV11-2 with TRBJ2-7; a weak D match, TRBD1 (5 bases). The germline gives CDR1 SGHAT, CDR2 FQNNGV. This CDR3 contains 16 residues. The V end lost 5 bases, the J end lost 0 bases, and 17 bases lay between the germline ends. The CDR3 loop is CASSQGGIGLSYEQYF. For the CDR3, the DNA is TGTGCCAGCAGCCAGGGTGGCATCGGTCTCTCCTACGAGCAGTACTTC.

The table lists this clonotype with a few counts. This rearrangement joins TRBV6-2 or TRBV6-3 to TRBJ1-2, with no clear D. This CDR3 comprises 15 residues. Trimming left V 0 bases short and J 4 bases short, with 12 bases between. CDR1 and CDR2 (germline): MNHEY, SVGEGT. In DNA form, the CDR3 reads TGTGCCAGCAGTTACTCCCGGGCCCTGGTCTATGGCTACACCTTC. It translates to CASSYSRALVYGYTF.

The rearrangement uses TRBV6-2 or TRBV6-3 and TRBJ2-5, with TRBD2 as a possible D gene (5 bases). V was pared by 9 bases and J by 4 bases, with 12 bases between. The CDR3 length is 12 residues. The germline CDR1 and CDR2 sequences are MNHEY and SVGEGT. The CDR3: CASTMAGETQYF. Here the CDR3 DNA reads TGTGCCAGTACTATGGCGGGAGAGACCCAGTACTTC.

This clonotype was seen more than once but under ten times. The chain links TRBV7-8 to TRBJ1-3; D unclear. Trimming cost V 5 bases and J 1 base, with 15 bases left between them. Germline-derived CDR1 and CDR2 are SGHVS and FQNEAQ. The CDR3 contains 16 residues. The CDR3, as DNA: TGTGCCAGCAGCCCATTTGACTGGGGATCTGGAAACACCATATATTTT. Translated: CASSPFDWGSGNTIYF.

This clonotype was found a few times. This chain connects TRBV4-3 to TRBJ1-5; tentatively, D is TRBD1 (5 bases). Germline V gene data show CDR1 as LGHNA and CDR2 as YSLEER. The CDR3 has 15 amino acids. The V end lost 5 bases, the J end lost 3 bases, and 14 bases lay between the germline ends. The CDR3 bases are TGCGCCAGCAGCGTCGGACGGGGGTTCAATCAGCCCCAGCATTTT. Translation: CASSVGRGFNQPQHF.

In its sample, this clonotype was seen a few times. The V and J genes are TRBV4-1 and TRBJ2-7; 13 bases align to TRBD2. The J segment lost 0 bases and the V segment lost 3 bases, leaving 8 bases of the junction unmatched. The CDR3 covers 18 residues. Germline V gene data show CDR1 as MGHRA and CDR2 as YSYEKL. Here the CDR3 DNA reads TGCGCCAGCAGCCATATGGGACTAGCGGGGCTGAGCTCCTACGAGCAGTACTTC. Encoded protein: CASSHMGLAGLSSYEQYF.

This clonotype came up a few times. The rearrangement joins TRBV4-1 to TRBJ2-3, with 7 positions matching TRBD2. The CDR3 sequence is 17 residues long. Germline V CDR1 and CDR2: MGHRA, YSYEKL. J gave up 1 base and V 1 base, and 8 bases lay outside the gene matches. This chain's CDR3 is CASSQVHSGRGTDTQYF. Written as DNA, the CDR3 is TGCGCCAGCAGCCAAGTCCATAGCGGGCGAGGCACAGATACGCAGTATTTT.

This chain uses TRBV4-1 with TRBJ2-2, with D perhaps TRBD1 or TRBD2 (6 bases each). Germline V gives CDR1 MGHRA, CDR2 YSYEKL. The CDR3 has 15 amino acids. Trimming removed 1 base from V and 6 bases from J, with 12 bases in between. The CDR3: CASSQAPGAPGELFF. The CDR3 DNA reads TGCGCCAGCAGCCAAGCTCCGGGGGCGCCCGGGGAGCTGTTTTTT.

CDR3 nucleotides: TGTGCCAGCAGCTTCGGACTCCCTCCAGGGGATACGCAGTATTTT. Encoded protein: CASSFGLPPGDTQYF. This chain links TRBV7-2 with TRBJ2-3; D may be TRBD1 or TRBD2 (5 bases each). Trimming pared 3 bases from V and 6 bases from J, leaving 16 bases between. The germline gives CDR1 SGHTA, CDR2 FQGNSA. There are 15 residues in the CDR3.

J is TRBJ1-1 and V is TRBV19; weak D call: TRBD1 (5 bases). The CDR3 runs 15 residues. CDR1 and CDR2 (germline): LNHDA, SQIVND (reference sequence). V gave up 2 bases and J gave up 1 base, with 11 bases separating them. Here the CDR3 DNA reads TGTGCCAGTAGTATAAATTTCGGGGGGAACACTGAAGCTTTCTTT. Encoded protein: CASSINFGGNTEAFF.

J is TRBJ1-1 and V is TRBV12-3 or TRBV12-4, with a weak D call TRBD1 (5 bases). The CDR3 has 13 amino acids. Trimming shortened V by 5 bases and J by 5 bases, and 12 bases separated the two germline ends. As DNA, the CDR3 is TGTGCCAGCAGTCCTCCGCGACAGACTGAAGCTTTCTTT. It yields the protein CASSPPRQTEAFF.

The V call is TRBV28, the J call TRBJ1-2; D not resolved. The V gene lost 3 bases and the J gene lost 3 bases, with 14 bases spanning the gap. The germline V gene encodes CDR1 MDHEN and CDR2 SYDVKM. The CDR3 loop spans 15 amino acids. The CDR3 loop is CASSFPLLSDYGYTF. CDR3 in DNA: TGTGCCAGCAGTTTCCCCTTACTTTCTGACTATGGCTACACCTTC.

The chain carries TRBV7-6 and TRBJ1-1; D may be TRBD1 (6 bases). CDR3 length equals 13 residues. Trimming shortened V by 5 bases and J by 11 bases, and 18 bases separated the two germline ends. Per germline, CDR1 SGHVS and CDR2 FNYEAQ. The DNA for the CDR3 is TGTGCCAGCAGCGAACAGGGCCCTGAGGGGGCTTTCTTT. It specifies CASSEQGPEGAFF.

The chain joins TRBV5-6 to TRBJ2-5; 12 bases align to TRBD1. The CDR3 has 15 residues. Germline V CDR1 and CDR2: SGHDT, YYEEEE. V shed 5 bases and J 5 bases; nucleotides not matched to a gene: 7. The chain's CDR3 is CASSQGTGGDETQYF. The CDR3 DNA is TGTGCCAGCAGTCAAGGGACAGGGGGCGACGAGACCCAGTACTTC. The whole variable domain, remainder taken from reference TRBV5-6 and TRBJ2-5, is DAGVTQSPTHLIKTRGQQVTLRCSPKSGHDTVSWYQQALGQGPQFIFQYYEEEERQRGNFPDRFSGHQFPNYSSELNVNALLLGDSALYLCASSQGTGGDETQYFGPGTRLLVL.

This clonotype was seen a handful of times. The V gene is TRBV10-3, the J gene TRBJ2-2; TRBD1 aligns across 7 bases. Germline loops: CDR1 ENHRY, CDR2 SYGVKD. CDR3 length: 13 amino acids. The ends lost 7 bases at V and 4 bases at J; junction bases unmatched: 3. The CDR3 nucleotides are TGTGCCATCAAGGGGGCACCCACCGGGGAGCTGTTTTTT. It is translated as CAIKGAPTGELFF.

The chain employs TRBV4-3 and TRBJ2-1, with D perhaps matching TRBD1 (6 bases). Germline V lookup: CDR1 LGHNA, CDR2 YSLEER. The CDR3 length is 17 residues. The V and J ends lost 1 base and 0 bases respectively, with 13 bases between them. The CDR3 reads CASSQAQGPSSYNEQFF. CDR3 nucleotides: TGCGCCAGCAGCCAAGCCCAGGGGCCCAGCTCCTACAATGAGCAGTTCTTC.

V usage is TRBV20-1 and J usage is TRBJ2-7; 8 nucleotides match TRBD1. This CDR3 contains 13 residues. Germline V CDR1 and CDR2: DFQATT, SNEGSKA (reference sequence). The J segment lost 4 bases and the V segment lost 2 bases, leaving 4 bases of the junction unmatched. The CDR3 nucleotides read TGCAGTGCTAGACCAACAGGGGGATACGAGCAGTACTTC. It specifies CSARPTGGYEQYF.

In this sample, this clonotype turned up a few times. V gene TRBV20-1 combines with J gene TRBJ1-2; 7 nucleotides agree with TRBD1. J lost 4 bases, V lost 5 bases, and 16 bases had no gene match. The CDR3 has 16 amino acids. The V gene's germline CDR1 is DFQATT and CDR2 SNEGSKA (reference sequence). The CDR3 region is CSAVQGSGRPPYGYTF. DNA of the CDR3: TGCAGTGCTGTACAGGGGTCAGGCAGGCCCCCCTATGGCTACACCTTC.